The 10 T cell receptor beta chains below come from one sample, sequenced in a study of blood T cell repertoires in COVID-19. Repertoires were generated with immunoSEQ multiplex PCR, while TCRdb's copy carries only in-frame clones and drops some. The table shows 200,000 or so clones, with about 88% occurring only once. Sequences were obtained from PBMCs or T cells enriched from blood (not recorded which). Receptors were obtained from a woman aged 25-40 years who had recovered from COVID-19.

The chain has TRBV4-3 and TRBJ1-1; TRBD1 is a possible D gene (5 bases). Germline loops: CDR1 LGHNA, CDR2 YSLEER. This CDR3 contains 14 residues. V lost 4 bases and J lost 1, with 10 bases in between. The CDR3 loop reads CASSPTARNTEAFF. The CDR3 DNA reads as TGCGCCAGCAGCCCGACAGCCCGGAACACTGAAGCTTTCTTT.

Note on this clone: At the DNA level, this CDR3 is encoded by other sequences in the same sample as well. The rearrangement links TRBV7-2 to TRBJ1-1, with 7 bases that match TRBD1. Germline CDR1 is SGHTA and CDR2 is FQGNSA. V was clipped by 2 bases and J by 1 base; unmatched bases: 1. This CDR3 comprises 14 residues. The CDR3 bases are TGTGCCAGCAGCTTAAACAGGGGGAACACTGAAGCTTTCTTT. Amino acid sequence: CASSLNRGNTEAFF. The whole variable domain, filled in from reference TRBV7-2 and TRBJ1-1, reads GAGVSQSPSNKVTEKGKDVELRCDPISGHTALYWYRQSLGQGLEFLIYFQGNSAPDKSGLPSDRFSAERTGGSVSTLTIQRTQQEDSAVYLCASSLNRGNTEAFFGQGTRLTVV.

The chain links TRBV27 to TRBJ1-4; D call uncertain. V was clipped by 6 bases and J by 4 bases, with 12 bases between them. Germline V gene data show CDR1 as MNHEY and CDR2 as SMNVEV (reference sequence). This CDR3 has 14 residues. The chain's CDR3 is CASRRGGLNEKLFF. CDR3 DNA: TGTGCCAGCAGACGTGGCGGACTTAATGAAAAACTGTTTTTT.

This chain connects TRBV6-5 to TRBJ1-6; D is perhaps TRBD1 (6 bases). V lost 2 bases and J lost 6, with 11 bases in between. CDR1 MNHEY and CDR2 SVGAGI come from the germline V gene. The CDR3 sequence is 15 residues long. CDR3 amino acids: CASSYDRIANSPLHF. The DNA for the CDR3 is TGTGCCAGCAGTTACGACAGGATAGCTAATTCACCCCTCCACTTT.

About this clone itself: The junction and the germline gene differ at one end; a read error may be behind it. The chain uses TRBV7-7 and TRBJ2-3; 8 bases are shared with TRBD2. The CDR3 contains 15 residues. Germline V gene sequence: CDR1 SSHAT, CDR2 FNYEAQ (reference sequence). CDR3 loop: CASSLRGGSTDTQYF. DNA of the CDR3: TGTGCTAGCAGCTTGCGCGGGGGGAGCACAGATACGCAGTATTTT.

The CDR3, as DNA: TGTGCCAGCAGCGTAGGGAACAGGGATAATTCACCCCTCCACTTT. It yields the protein CASSVGNRDNSPLHF. The chain uses TRBV9 and TRBJ1-6, with D perhaps matching TRBD1 (6 bases). The germline V and J ends were trimmed by 0 bases and 5 bases, with 9 bases remaining between them. CDR1 is SGDLS, CDR2 YYNGEE, per germline. This CDR3 has 15 amino acids.

The V call is TRBV12-3 or TRBV12-4, the J call TRBJ2-5; perhaps TRBD1 as D (6 bases). V lost 0 bases and J lost 5, with 7 bases in between. The CDR3 covers 13 residues. The CDR3 nucleotides are TGTGCCAGCAGTTTAGCACAGGGCGAGACCCAGTACTTC. Its protein product is CASSLAQGETQYF.

CDR3 bases: TGTGCCAGCAGCTCGGGACTAGCGGGGGGAAAAGAGACCCAGTACTTC. Amino acids: CASSSGLAGGKETQYF. The rearrangement links TRBV7-6 to TRBJ2-5, with 15 bases aligning to TRBD2. The CDR3 has 16 residues. CDR1 and CDR2 from the germline V gene are SGHVS and FNYEAQ. The J segment lost 3 bases and the V segment lost 4 bases, leaving 3 bases of the junction unmatched. Full variable domain (rest looked up from reference TRBV7-6 and TRBJ2-5): GAGVSQSPRYKVTKRGQDVALRCDPISGHVSLYWYRQALGQGPEFLTYFNYEAQQDKSGLPNDRFSAERPEGSISTLTIQRTEQRDSAMYRCASSSGLAGGKETQYFGPGTRLLVL.

V gene TRBV5-4 combines with J gene TRBJ2-1; D is possibly TRBD1 (5 bases). V was clipped by 3 bases and J by 5 bases, with 12 bases between them. This CDR3 is 14 amino acids long. Per germline, CDR1 SGHNT and CDR2 YYREEE (reference sequence). CDR3 in amino acids: CASSSRGSHNEQFF. The CDR3 DNA reads TGTGCCAGCAGCTCTAGGGGCTCGCACAATGAGCAGTTCTTC.

This rearrangement joins TRBV18 to TRBJ2-7; TRBD1 matches 7 bases. CDR1 is KGHSH and CDR2 is LQKENI in the germline V gene. CDR3 length: 14 amino acids. J lost 2 bases, V lost 4 bases, and 5 bases had no gene match. The CDR3 here is CASSQTGQAYEQYF. CDR3 nucleotides: TGTGCCAGCTCACAGACAGGGCAAGCCTACGAGCAGTACTTC. Supplemented by reference TRBV18 and TRBJ2-7, the full variable domain reads NAGVMQNPRHLVRRRGQEARLRCSPMKGHSHVYWYRQLPEEGLKFMVYLQKENIIDESGMPKERFSAEFPKEGPSILRIQQVVRGDSAAYFCASSQTGQAYEQYFGPGTRLTVT.